This T cell receptor beta chain was obtained from a study of T cell changes during pregnancy in multiple sclerosis. The CDR3 runs to 16 residues. Germline CDR1 and CDR2: ENHRY and SYGVKD. Trimming pared 3 bases from V and 6 bases from J, leaving 20 bases between. Profiled with immunoSEQ multiplex PCR; TCRdb holds only in-frame clones, not every one. The sample has approximately 10,000 clones, about 80% seen once. V usage is TRBV10-3 and J usage is TRBJ2-5; D possibly corresponds to TRBD1 (6 bases). The material was CD8+ T cells from peripheral blood mononuclear cells, obtained after pregnancy. This receptor was identified in a female donor in good health, enrolled as a control in a pregnancy study. CDR3 nucleotides: TGTGCCATCAGTGATAACAGGGCTCATTATTCGCAGACCCAGTACTTC. Translation gives CAISDNRAHYSQTQYF.